The clone carrying this T cell receptor beta chain was detected once. Its antigen is unknown. Germline V gene data show CDR1 as MNHNS and CDR2 as SASEGT. The V gene lost 7 bases and the J gene lost 0 bases, with 7 bases spanning the gap. The CDR3 runs to 14 residues. Method: immunoSEQ multiplex PCR; TCRdb's copy keeps in-frame clones and lacks some. Here the sample spans over 15,000 clones, 58% being singletons. As for treatment: treatment-naive control, cytoreductive nephrectomy. Control tumors came from a few females and some twelve males, aged about 35 to 90. This entry comes from a study of radiation and T cells in renal cell carcinoma. Whole-study findings and limits: Irradiated tumors held more dominant CDR3 motifs than control tumors. Tumor samples were small regions of approximately 1 g. Top 100 clonotypes averaged about 54% in irradiated versus about 43% in nephrectomy-only tumors.

This clonotype was sampled from a man in his forties with renal cell carcinoma. The sequencing used tumor tissue, collected from a patient whose treatment was nephrectomy without radiotherapy. J is TRBJ2-6 and V is TRBV6-1; D gene uncertain. The CDR3: CASTGYSGANVLTF. The CDR3 DNA sequence: TGTGCCAGCACAGGTTACTCTGGGGCCAACGTCCTGACTTTC.